Presented here are 22 T cell receptor beta chains from one specimen sequenced in a study of T cells after yellow fever vaccination. TCRdb called the 5' RACE reads again in MiXCR, with one record for every CDR3 protein. In the table there are around 140,000 distinct CDR3 sequences, more than 6.5% of which are singletons. This material consisted of CD4+ T cells sorted from PBMCs, taken 10 days after the yellow fever booster vaccination. These receptors all come from a man younger than 40 who received the YFV17D yellow fever vaccine.

In its sample, this clonotype was seen many times. Mismatch with germline at one junction end may stem from a read error. The V and J genes are TRBV7-7 and TRBJ2-2; 8 nucleotides match TRBD2. Germline V gene sequence: CDR1 SSHAT, CDR2 FNYEAQ (reference sequence). This CDR3 has 13 residues. DNA of the CDR3: TGTGCTAGCAGAGAGACTAGCGCCGGGGAGCTGTTTTTT. It yields the protein CASRETSAGELFF.

This clonotype was seen ten or more times. This chain uses TRBV20-1 with TRBJ2-5; 10 bases map to TRBD2. The CDR3 contains 15 residues. Germline V gene data show CDR1 as DFQATT and CDR2 as SNEGSKA (reference sequence). With 3 bases clipped from V and 5 bases from J, the junction kept 9 bases outside the gene matches. The CDR3, as DNA: TGCAGTGCTAGCCGAAGCGGGAGGGCCCGGGAGACCCAGTACTTC. Translation: CSASRSGRARETQYF.

This clonotype was seen a handful of times. The chain links TRBV30 to TRBJ1-1, with TRBD1 matching over 9 bases. V was pared by 4 bases and J by 1 base, with 4 bases of the junction left unmatched. CDR3 length equals 14 residues. Germline V CDR1 and CDR2: GTSNPN, SVGIG (reference sequence). For the CDR3, the DNA is TGTGCCTGGACCCCGGGACAGGGGAACACTGAAGCTTTCTTT. This gives the protein CAWTPGQGNTEAFF.

This clonotype was detected many times. One end of the junction is discordant with germline, which a read error may explain. The rearrangement uses TRBV20-1 and TRBJ2-5, with D possibly being TRBD2 (5 bases). The CDR3 consists of 13 residues. The germline V gene encodes CDR1 DFQATT and CDR2 SNEGSKA (reference sequence). The CDR3 loop is CSARDYLQETQYF. The CDR3 DNA is TGCAGTGCTCGAGACTACCTTCAAGAGACCCAGTACTTC.

This clonotype came up a few times. V and J are TRBV6-5 and TRBJ1-6; TRBD1 is a possible D gene (6 bases). The V and J ends lost 5 bases and 10 bases respectively, with 12 bases between them. The germline gives CDR1 MNHEY, CDR2 SVGAGI. CDR3 length equals 13 residues. CDR3 nucleotides: TGTGCCAGCAGTCTAGGGGGTGGGTCACCCCTCCACTTT. Its protein is CASSLGGGSPLHF.

This clonotype was recorded at least ten times. The genes are TRBV9 and TRBJ2-5; D is unclear. Trimming removed 3 bases at V and 5 bases at J, with 11 bases between. This CDR3 comprises 13 residues. The germline gives CDR1 SGDLS, CDR2 YYNGEE. The DNA of the CDR3 is TGTGCCAGCAGCGCGAAGGGCCTGGAGACCCAGTACTTC. It encodes CASSAKGLETQYF.

The chain links TRBV2 to TRBJ2-1; 8 nucleotides align to TRBD2. Germline CDR1 reads SNHLY; CDR2 reads FYNNEI. This CDR3 has 13 residues. After removal of 6 bases from V and 6 bases from J, the junction contained 4 bases not matched to a gene. The CDR3, as DNA: TGTGCCAGCAGGGCGGGAGGATTCAATGAGCAGTTCTTC. Protein: CASRAGGFNEQFF.

In its sample, this clonotype was seen many times. CDR3 loop: CASSLEAVNTGELFF. CDR3 DNA sequence: TGCGCCAGCAGCTTGGAAGCGGTTAACACCGGGGAGCTGTTTTTT. The genes are TRBV5-1 and TRBJ2-2; possibly TRBD2 for D (5 bases). V lost 0 bases and J 2 bases, leaving 8 bases between the germline ends. The CDR3 extends over 15 amino acids. CDR1 and CDR2 from the germline V gene are SGHRS and YFSETQ.

The sample holds many counts of this clonotype. J is TRBJ2-7 and V is TRBV20-1; no clear D gene. The germline V gene encodes CDR1 DFQATT and CDR2 SNEGSKA (reference sequence). The germline V and J ends were trimmed by 0 bases and 5 bases, with 5 bases remaining between them. The CDR3 totals 11 residues. CDR3: CSARDGDEQYF. The CDR3 nucleotides are TGCAGTGCTAGAGATGGGGACGAGCAGTACTTC.

This clonotype was counted ten times or more. This chain links TRBV29-1 with TRBJ2-2; 10 bases agree with TRBD1. In germline, CDR1 is SQVTM, CDR2 ANQGSEA. The CDR3 is made up of 14 amino acids. The junction had 1 base not matched to a gene; V was cut back by 5 bases and J by 1 base. CDR3: CSVWTGGNTGELFF. The CDR3 DNA is TGCAGCGTTTGGACAGGGGGGAACACCGGGGAGCTGTTTTTT.

This clonotype was counted many times. J is TRBJ2-5 and V is TRBV30; D is unresolved. The length of the CDR3 is 13 residues. CDR1 is GTSNPN, CDR2 SVGIG, per germline (reference sequence). V dropped 2 bases and J dropped 4 bases, with 11 bases sitting between them. The DNA of the CDR3 is TGTGCCTGGAGTCCGAGTGGCCCAGAGACCCAGTACTTC. Translated, it gives CAWSPSGPETQYF.

This clonotype was counted only a few times. The V and J genes are TRBV5-5 and TRBJ2-5; 9 bases are a match to TRBD1. V lost 5 bases, J lost 5 bases, and 7 bases stayed unmatched. CDR1 is SGHKS, CDR2 YYEKEE, per germline (reference sequence). The CDR3 extends over 14 amino acids. The CDR3 nucleotides read TGTGCCAGCAGAGGCGGGACAGGGTATGAGACCCAGTACTTC. Translating it yields CASRGGTGYETQYF. The variable domain in full, with the rest retrieved from reference TRBV5-5 and TRBJ2-5, is DAGVTQSPTHLIKTRGQQVTLRCSPISGHKSVSWYQQVLGQGPQFIFQYYEKEERGRGNFPDRFSARQFPNYSSELNVNALLLGDSALYLCASRGGTGYETQYFGPGTRLLVL.

Many counts were recorded for this clonotype. The rearrangement joins TRBV20-1 to TRBJ2-5; 11 positions agree with TRBD2. The CDR3 has 14 residues. Germline loops: CDR1 DFQATT, CDR2 SNEGSKA (reference sequence). The V gene end was trimmed by 6 bases and the J gene end by 5 bases; junction bases not matched to a gene: 8. The CDR3 region is CSAPLAGARETQYF. The DNA for the CDR3 is TGCAGTGCCCCACTAGCGGGAGCGAGGGAGACCCAGTACTTC.

This clonotype was observed a few times. This sequence joins TRBV7-9 and TRBJ1-1; 10 positions match TRBD1. CDR3 length: 16 amino acids. From germline, CDR1 is SEHNR and CDR2 FQNEAQ (reference sequence). Trimming at V came to 5 bases and at J to 7 bases, leaving 13 bases not matched to a gene. CDR3 sequence: CASSARDRGRKDEAFF. The CDR3 region has the DNA TGTGCCAGCAGCGCCCGGGACAGGGGTCGGAAAGATGAAGCTTTCTTT.

Many counts were recorded for this clonotype. The genes are TRBV19 and TRBJ1-5; a possible D gene is TRBD1 (5 bases). In germline, CDR1 is LNHDA, CDR2 SQIVND (reference sequence). V lost 3 bases and J lost 5, with 11 bases in between. The CDR3 has 14 residues. CDR3 in DNA: TGTGCCAGTAGTATTGCGGGGGTCGATCAGCCCCAGCATTTT. This translates into CASSIAGVDQPQHF.

This chain uses TRBV5-1 with TRBJ2-5; 11 bases line up with TRBD2. The ends lost 0 bases at V and 4 bases at J; junction bases unmatched: 8. CDR3 length: 17 amino acids. Germline V gene data show CDR1 as SGHRS and CDR2 as YFSETQ. The chain's CDR3 is CASSLDGSGRAGETQYF. CDR3 DNA: TGCGCCAGCAGCTTGGACGGTAGCGGGAGGGCCGGAGAGACCCAGTACTTC.

At least ten counts were recorded for this clonotype. The gene calls are TRBV27 and TRBJ1-1, with D tentatively TRBD1 (6 bases). Germline CDR1 and CDR2: MNHEY and SMNVEV (reference sequence). The CDR3 spans 14 residues. Trimming took 6 bases from V and 0 from J, leaving 11 bases between them. DNA for the CDR3: TGTGCCAGCAGGTCGACAGGCTTGAACACTGAAGCTTTCTTT. Protein product: CASRSTGLNTEAFF.

This clonotype was observed many times. The gene calls are TRBV7-2 and TRBJ2-1; D is undetermined. CDR3 length equals 13 residues. Trimming left V 0 bases short and J 4 bases short, with 4 bases between. Germline CDR1 reads SGHTA; CDR2 reads FQGNSA. The CDR3: CASSLAQYNEQFF. CDR3 bases: TGTGCCAGCAGCTTAGCGCAATACAATGAGCAGTTCTTC.

This sequence joins TRBV20-1 and TRBJ1-5; 10 bases align to TRBD1. This CDR3 is 16 amino acids long. Germline V gene sequence: CDR1 DFQATT, CDR2 SNEGSKA (reference sequence). V dropped 4 bases and J dropped 0; count of bases not matched to a gene: 6. For the CDR3, the DNA is TGCAGTGCTATAACCGGGACAGGGGTTAGCAATCAGCCCCAGCATTTT. Its protein product is CSAITGTGVSNQPQHF.

There are many counts of this clonotype. V usage is TRBV27 and J usage is TRBJ2-6, with 8 nucleotides matching TRBD1. With V trimmed by 5 bases and J by 2 bases, 11 bases remained unmatched. Germline lookup yields CDR1 MNHEY and CDR2 SMNVEV (reference sequence). The CDR3 totals 18 residues. CDR3: CASSPSWTGIPGANVLTF. DNA of the CDR3: TGTGCCAGCAGTCCGTCATGGACAGGGATCCCTGGGGCCAACGTCCTGACTTTC. The full variable domain, completed using reference TRBV27 and TRBJ2-6, is EAQVTQNPRYLITVTGKKLTVTCSQNMNHEYMSWYRQDPGLGLRQIYYSMNVEVTDKGDVPEGYKVSRKEKRNFPLILESPSPNQTSLYFCASSPSWTGIPGANVLTFGAGSRLTVL.

This clonotype appeared many times. The chain recombines TRBV10-3 with TRBJ2-1; D is unresolved. CDR3 length: 11 residues. V dropped 6 bases and J dropped 10 bases, with 10 bases sitting between them. Germline V gene lookup returns CDR1 ENHRY and CDR2 SYGVKD. CDR3 residues: CAIRGRAEQFF. CDR3 DNA sequence: TGTGCCATCAGGGGTCGGGCCGAGCAGTTCTTC.

This clonotype came up many times. The chain recombines TRBV7-9 with TRBJ2-5; D ambiguous. Trimming stripped 5 bases from V and 10 bases from J, with 11 bases between. The CDR3 is 11 residues long. CDR1 is SEHNR and CDR2 is FQNEAQ in the germline V gene (reference sequence). The CDR3: CASSNQWGQYF. The CDR3 DNA follows: TGTGCCAGCAGCAACCAGTGGGGCCAGTACTTC.